A selection of T cell receptor beta chains follows, all from one sample in a study of T cell responses to AZD1222 COVID-19 vaccine. The repertoire was sequenced with immunoSEQ multiplex PCR; TCRdb's copy has only in-frame clones and lacks some. Here the sample spans around 99,000 clones, around 90% being singletons. Sequenced material: peripheral blood, taken on day 0 of AZD1222 vaccination. These receptors all come from an adult in good health. CDR3s include the opening cysteine and the closing phenylalanine or tryptophan. D genes are given only for firm matches. The size field is filled for only some rows; it gives once, few, many or a size class.

TRBV19	TRBJ2-7	TRBD1	.	TGTGCCAGTAGCTTCCGGGACAGGGGCGAGCAGTACTTC	CASSFRDRGEQYF
TRBV5-1	TRBJ2-4	.	.	TGCGCCAGCAGCTTGGAGGGCTGGGACATTCAGTACTTC	CASSLEGWDIQYF
TRBV7-3	TRBJ2-5	.	.	TGTGCCAGCAGCCAAACTAGCAATAAAGAGACCCAGTACTTC	CASSQTSNKETQYF
TRBV19	TRBJ2-1	.	once	TGTGCCAGTAGTGAACAGTCCTGGAAGTTCTTC	CASSEQSWKFF
TRBV24-1	TRBJ2-2	.	.	TGTGCCACCAGTGACCTTAACGGGGAGCTGTTTTTT	CATSDLNGELFF
TRBV27	TRBJ2-7	TRBD2	.	TGTGCCAGCAGGCTAGCGGGGACCTACGAGCAGTACTTC	CASRLAGTYEQYF
TRBV6-2/TRBV6-3	TRBJ2-1	.	once	TGTGCCAGCAGTTACTCGACTAGCTACAATGAGCAGTTCTTC	CASSYSTSYNEQFF
TRBV7-8	TRBJ2-5	.	.	TGTGCCAGCAGTCCCGGGATTCAAGAGACCCAGTACTTC	CASSPGIQETQYF
TRBV3-1/TRBV3-2	TRBJ2-7	TRBD2	few	TGTGCCAGCAGCCAAGATGGGAAAGCGGGAGCCTTCCACGAGCAGTACTTC	CASSQDGKAGAFHEQYF
TRBV3-1/TRBV3-2	TRBJ2-3	.	once	TGTGCCAGCAGCCCGGACCTTGGAGCGGGACAAGATACGCAGTATTTT	CASSPDLGAGQDTQYF
TRBV21-1	TRBJ2-1	.	.	TGTGCCAGCAGCAAGGGTACACCAGAGAGCGGGGGCATTTACAATGAGCAGTTCTTC	CASSKGTPESGGIYNEQFF
TRBV29-1	TRBJ1-1	.	.	TGCAGCGTCTTGACCGGGACGGGCACTGAAGCTTTCTTT	CSVLTGTGTEAFF
TRBV4-2	TRBJ2-3	.	.	TGTGCCAGCAGCCCGGCCGTAGGCGGGGCAGATACGCAGTATTTT	CASSPAVGGADTQYF
TRBV20-1	TRBJ1-2	.	.	TGCAGTGCTAGTCCAGGCTATGGCTACACCTTC	CSASPGYGYTF
TRBV10-2	TRBJ2-7	.	.	TGCGCCAGCAGTGAGTCGGCGGGGCTTGGCGAGCAGTACTTC	CASSESAGLGEQYF
TRBV9	TRBJ1-2	.	.	TGTGCCAGCAGTCCAGACTTAGCTAACTATGGCTACACCTTC	CASSPDLANYGYTF
TRBV12-3/TRBV12-4	TRBJ2-4	TRBD1	.	TGTGCCAGCAGCCGTGGGACAGCCATTATTCAGTACTTC	CASSRGTAIIQYF
TRBV14	TRBJ2-2	.	.	TGTGCCAGCAGCCAGTTTAGGACGAACACCGGGGAGCTGTTTTTT	CASSQFRTNTGELFF
TRBV6-4	TRBJ2-2	.	.	TGTGCCAGCAGTGAAGGACAGGACTACCCGAACACCGGGGAGCTGTTTTTT	CASSEGQDYPNTGELFF
TRBV24-1	TRBJ2-2	.	.	TGTGCCACCAGTGGAACAGCATCCGGGGAGCTGTTTTTT	CATSGTASGELFF
TRBV3-1/TRBV3-2	TRBJ1-5	.	once	TGTGCCAGCAGCCAAGACCCCGTAAGCAATCAGCCCCAGCATTTT	CASSQDPVSNQPQHF
TRBV28	TRBJ1-5	.	once	TGTGCCAGCAGTTTGAAGGGAGGCGGTTGGACCTCGTATAGCAATCAGCCCCAGCATTTT	CASSLKGGGWTSYSNQPQHF